This paragraph covers one T cell receptor beta chain sequence. Its matching antigen is unknown. The data derive from a study of T cell responses to AZD1222 COVID-19 vaccine. Study-wide results and caveats: Spike-spanning, vaccine-associated CD4 TCRs were dominant at 160-218 and 743-854.

Measured with immunoSEQ multiplex PCR; TCRdb has only the in-frame clones, and not every one. The sample records some 130,000 clones, 80% to 95% being singletons. Germline lookup yields CDR1 MNHEY and CDR2 SVGAGI. Trimming removed 0 bases from V and 4 bases from J, with 15 bases in between. The CDR3 length is 16 residues. This clonotype was sampled from an adult who received the AZD1222 COVID-19 vaccine. The chain uses TRBV6-5 and TRBJ1-1; a possible D gene is TRBD1 (6 bases). The source material was peripheral blood, sampled 28 days after the second AZD1222 dose. DNA for the CDR3: TGTGCCAGCAGTTACTCGAGGGCAGGGGAAGGCACTGAAGCTTTCTTT. Translating gives CASSYSRAGEGTEAFF.